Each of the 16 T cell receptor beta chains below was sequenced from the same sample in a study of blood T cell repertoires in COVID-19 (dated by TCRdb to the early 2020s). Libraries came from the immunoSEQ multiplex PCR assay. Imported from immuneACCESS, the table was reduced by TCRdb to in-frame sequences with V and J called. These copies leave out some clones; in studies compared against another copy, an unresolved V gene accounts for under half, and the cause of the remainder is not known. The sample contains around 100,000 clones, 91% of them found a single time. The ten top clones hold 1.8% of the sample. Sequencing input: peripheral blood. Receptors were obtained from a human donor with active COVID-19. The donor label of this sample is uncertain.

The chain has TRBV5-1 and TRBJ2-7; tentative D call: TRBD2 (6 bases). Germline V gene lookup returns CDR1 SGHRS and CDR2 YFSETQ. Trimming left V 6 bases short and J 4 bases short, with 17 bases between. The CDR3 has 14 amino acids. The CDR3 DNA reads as TGCGCCAGCAACCCCGGGGGTCCCGAATACGAGCAGTACTTC. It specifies CASNPGGPEYEQYF.

CDR3: CASSMRTGINSVNTEAFF. CDR3 nucleotide sequence: TGTGCCAGCAGCATGCGGACAGGGATCAATTCCGTGAACACTGAAGCTTTCTTT. The genes are TRBV5-5 and TRBJ1-1, with 8 nucleotides matching TRBD1. V was clipped by 4 bases and J by 0 bases; unmatched bases: 14. CDR3 length: 18 amino acids. Germline assignment: CDR1 SGHKS and CDR2 YYEKEE (reference sequence).

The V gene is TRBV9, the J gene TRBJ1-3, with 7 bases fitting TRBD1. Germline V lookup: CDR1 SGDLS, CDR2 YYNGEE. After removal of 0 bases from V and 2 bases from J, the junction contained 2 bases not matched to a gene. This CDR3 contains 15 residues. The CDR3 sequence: CASSVGQGPGNTIYF. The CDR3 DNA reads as TGTGCCAGCAGCGTAGGACAGGGCCCTGGAAACACCATATATTTT.

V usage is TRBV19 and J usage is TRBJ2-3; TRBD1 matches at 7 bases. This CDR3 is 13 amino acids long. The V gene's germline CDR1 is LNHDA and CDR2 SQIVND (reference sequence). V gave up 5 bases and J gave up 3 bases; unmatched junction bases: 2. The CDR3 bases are TGTGCCAGTAGTGAGACAGGGACAGATACGCAGTATTTT. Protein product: CASSETGTDTQYF.

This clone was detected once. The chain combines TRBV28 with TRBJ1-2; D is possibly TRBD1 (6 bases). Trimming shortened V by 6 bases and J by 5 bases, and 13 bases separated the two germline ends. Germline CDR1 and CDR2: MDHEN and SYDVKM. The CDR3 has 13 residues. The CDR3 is CASSLGQIYGYTF. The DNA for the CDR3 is TGTGCCAGCAGCTTAGGACAGATATATGGCTACACCTTC.

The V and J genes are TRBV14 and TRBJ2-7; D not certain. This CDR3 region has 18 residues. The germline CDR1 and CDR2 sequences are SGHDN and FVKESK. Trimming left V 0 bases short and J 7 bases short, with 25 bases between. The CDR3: CASSQDHRSTGSLLEQYF. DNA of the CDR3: TGTGCCAGCAGCCAAGACCACCGATCGACTGGGTCCCTCCTGGAGCAGTACTTC. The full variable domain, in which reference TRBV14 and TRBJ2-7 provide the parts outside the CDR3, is EAGVTQFPSHSVIEKGQTVTLRCDPISGHDNLYWYRRVMGKEIKFLLHFVKESKQDESGMPNNRFLAERTGGTYSTLKVQPAELEDSGVYFCASSQDHRSTGSLLEQYFGPGTRLTVT.

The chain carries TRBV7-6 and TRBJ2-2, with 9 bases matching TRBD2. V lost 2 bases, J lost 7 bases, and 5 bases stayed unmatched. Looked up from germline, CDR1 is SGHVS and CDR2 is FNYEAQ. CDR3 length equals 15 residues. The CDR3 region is CASSLRTSEGGELFF. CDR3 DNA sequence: TGTGCCAGCAGCTTAAGGACTAGCGAGGGCGGGGAGCTGTTTTTT.

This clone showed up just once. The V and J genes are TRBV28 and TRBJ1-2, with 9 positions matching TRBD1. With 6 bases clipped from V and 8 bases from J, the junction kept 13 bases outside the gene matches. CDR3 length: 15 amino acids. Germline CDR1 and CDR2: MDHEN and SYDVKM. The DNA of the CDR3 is TGTGCCAGCAGGCCCGGGACAGGGATCCTTCGGGGCTACACCTTC. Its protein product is CASRPGTGILRGYTF.

CDR3: CASSFGALTDTQYF. CDR3 in DNA: TGTGCCAGCAGTTTCGGAGCCCTGACAGATACGCAGTATTTT. J is TRBJ2-3 and V is TRBV28; D uncertain. Germline-derived CDR1 and CDR2 are MDHEN and SYDVKM. The CDR3 has 14 residues. Trimming stripped 3 bases from V and 3 bases from J, with 10 bases between.

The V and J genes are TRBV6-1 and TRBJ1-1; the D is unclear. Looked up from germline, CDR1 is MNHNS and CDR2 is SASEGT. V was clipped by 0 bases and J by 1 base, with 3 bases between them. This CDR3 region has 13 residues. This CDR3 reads CASSEAGNTEAFF. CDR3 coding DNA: TGTGCCAGCAGTGAAGCCGGGAACACTGAAGCTTTCTTT.

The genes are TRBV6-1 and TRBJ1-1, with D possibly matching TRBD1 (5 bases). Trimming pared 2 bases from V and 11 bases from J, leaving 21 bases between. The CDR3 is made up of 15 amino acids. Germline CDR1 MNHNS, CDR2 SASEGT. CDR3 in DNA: TGTGCCAGCAGTGAACGCGGGGGAGGAGGGGTGAGGGCTTTCTTT. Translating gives CASSERGGGGVRAFF.

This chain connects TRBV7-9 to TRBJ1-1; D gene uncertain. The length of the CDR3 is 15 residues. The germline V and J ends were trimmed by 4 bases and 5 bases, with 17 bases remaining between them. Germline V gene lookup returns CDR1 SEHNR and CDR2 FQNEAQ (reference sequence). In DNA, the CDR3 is TGTGCCAGCAGCTCCCCGCGTGGTGTGAGTACTGAAGCTTTCTTT. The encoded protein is CASSSPRGVSTEAFF.

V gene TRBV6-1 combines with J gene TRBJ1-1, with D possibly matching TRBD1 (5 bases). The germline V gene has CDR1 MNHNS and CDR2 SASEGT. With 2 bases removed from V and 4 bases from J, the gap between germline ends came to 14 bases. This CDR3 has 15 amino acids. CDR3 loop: CASSERGDGGTEAFF. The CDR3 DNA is TGTGCCAGCAGTGAAAGGGGCGACGGGGGCACTGAAGCTTTCTTT.

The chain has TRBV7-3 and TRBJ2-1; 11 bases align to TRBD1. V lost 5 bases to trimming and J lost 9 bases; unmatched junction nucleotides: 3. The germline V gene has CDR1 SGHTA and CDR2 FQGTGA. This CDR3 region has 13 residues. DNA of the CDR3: TGTGCCAGCAGCGCGGACAGGGGGCCTGAGCAGTTCTTC. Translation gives CASSADRGPEQFF.

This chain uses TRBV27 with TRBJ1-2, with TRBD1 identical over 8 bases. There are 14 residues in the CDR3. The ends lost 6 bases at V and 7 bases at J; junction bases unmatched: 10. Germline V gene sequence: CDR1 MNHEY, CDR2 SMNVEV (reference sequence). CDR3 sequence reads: CASRPAQGARGYTF. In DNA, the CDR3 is TGTGCCAGCAGACCCGCGCAGGGGGCTCGTGGCTACACCTTC.

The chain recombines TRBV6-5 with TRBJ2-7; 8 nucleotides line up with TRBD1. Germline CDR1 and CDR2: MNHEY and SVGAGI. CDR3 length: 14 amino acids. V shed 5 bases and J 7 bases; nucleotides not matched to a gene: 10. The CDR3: CASSNRDRSGEQYF. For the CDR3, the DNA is TGTGCCAGCAGTAACCGGGACAGGAGTGGGGAGCAGTACTTC.